A selection of T cell receptor beta chains follows, all from one sample in a study of control samples from healthy donors and cancer patients. Here immunoSEQ multiplex PCR was the method, and the copy in TCRdb shows in-frame clones only, minus some. The table lists 150,000 to 200,000 clones, roughly 94% of them singletons. The material sequenced was PBMCs. These receptors were obtained from a man aged 55 to 70 with colorectal cancer. The CDR3 runs from the conserved cysteine through the conserved F or W. Each record gives: clone size, V gene, CDR3 protein. Size values are once, few and many counts, or a class for expanded clones, and some rows have none.

clone_size: once; v_call: TRBV9; cdr3_aa: CASSITSGSYNEQFF
clone_size: .; v_call: TRBV27; cdr3_aa: CASSPTMGGNHEQYF
clone_size: .; v_call: TRBV7-2; cdr3_aa: CASSPQTGGGEKLFF
clone_size: .; v_call: TRBV6-5; cdr3_aa: CASSYGTSADTQYF
clone_size: .; v_call: TRBV5-8; cdr3_aa: CASSQGQGAFNEKLFF
clone_size: .; v_call: TRBV18; cdr3_aa: CASSPIGINTEAFF
clone_size: .; v_call: TRBV5-4; cdr3_aa: CASSYPGQGEETQYF
clone_size: .; v_call: TRBV21-1; cdr3_aa: CASSKPPDGYTF
clone_size: .; v_call: TRBV19; cdr3_aa: CASSIDSGLAGNNEQFF
clone_size: .; v_call: TRBV29-1; cdr3_aa: CSAGVLGTGELFF
clone_size: .; v_call: TRBV29-1; cdr3_aa: CSVVLADGELFF
clone_size: once; v_call: TRBV11-2; cdr3_aa: CASRPLPGQGENEQFF
clone_size: .; v_call: TRBV4-1; cdr3_aa: CASSQTPNYGYTF
clone_size: .; v_call: TRBV25-1; cdr3_aa: CASSERAGRRHEQFF
clone_size: .; v_call: TRBV4-2; cdr3_aa: CASSQVVGQGVDEQFF
clone_size: .; v_call: TRBV5-1; cdr3_aa: CASSFNRDSYEQYF
clone_size: .; v_call: TRBV5-1; cdr3_aa: CASSLQGAGTEAFF
clone_size: .; v_call: TRBV7-2; cdr3_aa: CASSLEGFQETQYF
clone_size: once; v_call: TRBV25-1; cdr3_aa: CASSALFEQYF
clone_size: once; v_call: TRBV29-1; cdr3_aa: CSVEAGGGPTGELFF
clone_size: .; v_call: TRBV7-2; cdr3_aa: CASSLGGYGYTF
clone_size: .; v_call: TRBV2; cdr3_aa: CASMMDFRGYTF
clone_size: .; v_call: TRBV7-7; cdr3_aa: CASSFSGAGNEQFF
clone_size: .; v_call: TRBV24-1; cdr3_aa: CATSDLDSTDTQYF
clone_size: .; v_call: TRBV4-1; cdr3_aa: CASSQHPTPNSRELSGNTIYF
clone_size: .; v_call: TRBV5-5; cdr3_aa: CASSLFGSGANVLTF
clone_size: once; v_call: TRBV7-2; cdr3_aa: CASSLGSSGYTF